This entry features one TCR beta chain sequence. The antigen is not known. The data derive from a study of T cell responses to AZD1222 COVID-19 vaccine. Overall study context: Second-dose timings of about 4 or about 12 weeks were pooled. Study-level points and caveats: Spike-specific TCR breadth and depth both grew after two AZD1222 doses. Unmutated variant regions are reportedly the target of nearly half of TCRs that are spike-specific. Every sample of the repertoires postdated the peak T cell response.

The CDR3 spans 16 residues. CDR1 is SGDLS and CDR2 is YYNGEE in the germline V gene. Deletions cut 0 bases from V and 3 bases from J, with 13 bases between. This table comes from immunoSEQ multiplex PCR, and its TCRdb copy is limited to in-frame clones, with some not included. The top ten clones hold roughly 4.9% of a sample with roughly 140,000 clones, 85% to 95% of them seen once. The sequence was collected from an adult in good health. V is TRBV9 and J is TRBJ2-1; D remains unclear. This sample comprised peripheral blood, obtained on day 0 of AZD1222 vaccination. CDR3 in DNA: TGTGCCAGCAGCGTAGCCAGCCAGCAGGACTACAATGAGCAGTTCTTC. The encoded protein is CASSVASQQDYNEQFF. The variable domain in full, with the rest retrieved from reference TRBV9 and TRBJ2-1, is DSGVTQTPKHLITATGQRVTLRCSPRSGDLSVYWYQQSLDQGLQFLIQYYNGEERAKGNILERFSAQQFPDLHSELNLSSLELGDSALYFCASSVASQQDYNEQFFGPGTRLTVL.